Listed below are T cell receptor beta chains from one sample, sequenced in a study of T-cell reconstitution after alpha-beta-depleted transplantation in children. TCRdb analysed the PCR reads with MiXCR anew, one entry per CDR3 protein. The table records approximately 290,000 distinct CDR3 sequences, around 10% of them present only once. Sequenced material: peripheral blood, taken 180 days after TCRalphabeta/CD19-depleted stem cell transplant. All receptors come from a male patient aged 2-9 years who had a stem cell transplant for chronic granulomatous disease, so the T cells may come from the graft donor. The CDR3 runs from the conserved cysteine through the conserved F or W. The D gene is left open where the match is weak. Clone sizes are shown as once, few, many or a size class.

clone_size,v_call,d_call,j_call,cdr3_aa,cdr3_nt
many,TRBV7-2,TRBD2,TRBJ2-1,CASRSAGYNEQFF,TGTGCCAGCAGGTCAGCGGGATACAATGAGCAGTTCTTC
many,TRBV28,TRBD1,TRBJ2-1,CASENSGTGGNEQFF,TGTGCCAGCGAAAATTCCGGGACAGGGGGCAATGAGCAGTTCTTC
many,TRBV6-9,-,TRBJ2-1,CASSYLAGYGEQFF,TGTGCCAGCAGTTATCTAGCCGGGTACGGTGAGCAGTTCTTC
few,TRBV12-3/TRBV12-4,-,TRBJ1-2,CASSLTGVSYGYTF,TGTGCCAGCAGTCTCACGGGCGTCTCGTATGGCTACACCTTC
many,TRBV6-1,-,TRBJ1-1,CASSGGWGPPMNTEAFF,TGTGCCAGCAGTGGCGGGTGGGGCCCACCAATGAACACTGAAGCTTTCTTT
few,TRBV11-2,-,TRBJ2-5,CASSALGTQETQYF,TGTGCCAGCAGTGCTCTCGGCACCCAAGAGACCCAGTACTTC
many,TRBV7-6,-,TRBJ2-7,CASSLGGLGGEQYF,TGTGCCAGCAGCTTAGGAGGGCTCGGGGGTGAGCAGTACTTC
many,TRBV5-1,TRBD2,TRBJ2-7,CASSLGLAGFEQYF,TGCGCCAGCAGCTTGGGACTAGCGGGATTCGAGCAGTACTTC
many,TRBV6-5,TRBD2,TRBJ2-7,CASSSLTSGNHEQYF,TGTGCCAGCAGTTCCCTGACTAGCGGGAACCACGAGCAGTACTTC
many,TRBV12-3/TRBV12-4,TRBD1,TRBJ2-5,CASSSQGAPIKETQYF,TGTGCCAGCAGTTCACAGGGGGCCCCAATAAAAGAGACCCAGTACTTC
many,TRBV7-9,TRBD1,TRBJ1-1,CASSLKQGVNTEAFF,TGTGCCAGCAGCTTAAAACAGGGGGTGAACACTGAAGCTTTCTTT
many,TRBV9,TRBD2,TRBJ2-1,CASSVYSGRALNEQFF,TGTGCCAGCAGCGTATACTCCGGGAGGGCCTTGAATGAGCAGTTCTTC
many,TRBV18,-,TRBJ2-5,CASSPPPSVETQYF,TGTGCCAGCTCACCACCACCTAGCGTCGAGACCCAGTACTTC
many,TRBV28,-,TRBJ2-3,CAWGGPSDTQYF,TGTGCCTGGGGGGGGCCCAGTGATACGCAGTATTTT
many,TRBV12-3/TRBV12-4,-,TRBJ1-5,CASGFGSNQPQHF,TGTGCCAGTGGTTTCGGTAGCAATCAGCCCCAGCATTTT
many,TRBV20-1,-,TRBJ2-3,CSARGGADTQYF,TGCAGTGCTAGAGGGGGCGCAGATACGCAGTATTTT